This TCR beta chain was sequenced in a study of blood T cell repertoires in COVID-19. Here immunoSEQ multiplex PCR was the method, and the copy in TCRdb shows in-frame clones only, minus some. The top ten hold 4.2% of the sample, which has 250,000 or so clones, 84% seen once. This clone was detected only once. Germline CDR1 is SEHNR and CDR2 is FQNEAQ (reference sequence). This CDR3 is 14 amino acids long. Trimming took off 4 bases at V and 2 bases at J, with 9 bases between the two ends. The rearrangement joins TRBV7-9 to TRBJ1-5; D may be TRBD1 (5 bases). The sequenced material came from peripheral blood. The TCR was taken from a man in his sixties with acute or convalescent COVID-19. The CDR3 loop is CASSWGKGNQPQHF. DNA of the CDR3: TGTGCCAGCAGCTGGGGCAAGGGCAATCAGCCCCAGCATTTT.